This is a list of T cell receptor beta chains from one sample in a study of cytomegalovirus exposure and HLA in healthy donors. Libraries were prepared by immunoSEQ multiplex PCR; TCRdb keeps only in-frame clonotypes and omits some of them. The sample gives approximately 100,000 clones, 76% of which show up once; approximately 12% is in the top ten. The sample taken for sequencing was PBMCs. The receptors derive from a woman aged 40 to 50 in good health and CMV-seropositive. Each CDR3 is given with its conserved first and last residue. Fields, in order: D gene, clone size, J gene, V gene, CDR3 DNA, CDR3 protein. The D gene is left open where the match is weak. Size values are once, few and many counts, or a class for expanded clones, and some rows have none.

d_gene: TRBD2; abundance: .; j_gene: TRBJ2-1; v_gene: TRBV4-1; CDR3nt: TGCGCCAGCAGTCCCGGCACGGGGGGGCAAAATGAGCAGTTCTTC; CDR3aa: CASSPGTGGQNEQFF
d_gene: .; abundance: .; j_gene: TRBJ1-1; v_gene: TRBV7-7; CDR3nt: TGTGCCAGCAGCCCGTGGACAGAAAACACTGAAGCTTTCTTT; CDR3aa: CASSPWTENTEAFF
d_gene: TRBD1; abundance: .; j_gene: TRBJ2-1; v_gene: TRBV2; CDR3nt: TGTGCCAGCAGTCCTACAGGGGGCCCCTACAATGAGCAGTTCTTC; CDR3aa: CASSPTGGPYNEQFF
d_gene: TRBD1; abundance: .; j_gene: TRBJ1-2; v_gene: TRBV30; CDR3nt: TGTGCCTGGAAGGGACAGCCAGGGAATGGCTACACCTTC; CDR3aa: CAWKGQPGNGYTF
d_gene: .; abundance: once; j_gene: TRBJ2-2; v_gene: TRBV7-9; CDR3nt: TGTGCCAGCAGTCCGGGAGCTGGGACCGGGGAGCTGTTTTTT; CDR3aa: CASSPGAGTGELFF
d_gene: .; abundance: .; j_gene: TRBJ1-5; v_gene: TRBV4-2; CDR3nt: TGTGCCAGCAGCCAAGAGGACTCTCCCAGCAATCAGCCCCAGCATTTT; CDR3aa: CASSQEDSPSNQPQHF
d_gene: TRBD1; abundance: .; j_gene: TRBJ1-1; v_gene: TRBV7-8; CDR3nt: TGTGCCAGCAGCTCTAACAGGGGAGGCACTGAAGCTTTCTTT; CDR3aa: CASSSNRGGTEAFF
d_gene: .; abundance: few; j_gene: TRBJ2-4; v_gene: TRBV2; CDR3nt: TGTGCCAGCAGTTCTTTAGCTGCCTTAGCCAAAAACATTCAGTACTTC; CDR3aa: CASSSLAALAKNIQYF
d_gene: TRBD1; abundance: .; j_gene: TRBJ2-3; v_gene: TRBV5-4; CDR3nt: TGTGCCAGCAGATCCGGGACAGGGGTGCCAGATACGCAGTATTTT; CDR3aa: CASRSGTGVPDTQYF
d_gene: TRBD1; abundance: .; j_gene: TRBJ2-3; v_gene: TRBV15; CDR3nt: TGTGCCACCAGCCCTCGGACAGGGGGAGATACGCAGTATTTT; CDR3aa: CATSPRTGGDTQYF
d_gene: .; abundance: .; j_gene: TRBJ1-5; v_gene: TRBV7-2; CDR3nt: TGTGCCAGCACCTACGGGGTCAGGGGTCAGCCCCAGCATTTT; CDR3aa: CASTYGVRGQPQHF
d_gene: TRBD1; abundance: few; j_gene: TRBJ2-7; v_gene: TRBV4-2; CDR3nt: TGTGCCAGCAGCCAAACCGCAGGGGGTGTAGGGGAGCAGTACTTC; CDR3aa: CASSQTAGGVGEQYF
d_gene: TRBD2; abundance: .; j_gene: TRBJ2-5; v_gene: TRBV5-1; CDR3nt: TGCGCCAGCAGCATGGGACTAGCGGGGGGGCAAGAGACCCAGTACTTC; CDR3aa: CASSMGLAGGQETQYF
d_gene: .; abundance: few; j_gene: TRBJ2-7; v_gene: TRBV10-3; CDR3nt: TGTGCCATCAGTCACCAGGGGCAGTACTTC; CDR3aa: CAISHQGQYF
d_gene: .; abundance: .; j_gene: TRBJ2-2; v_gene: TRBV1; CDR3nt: TGCACCAGCAGCCCGGGACTTCACACCGGGGAGCTGTTTTTT; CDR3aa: CTSSPGLHTGELFF
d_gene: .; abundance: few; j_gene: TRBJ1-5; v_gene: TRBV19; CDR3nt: TGTGCCAGTAGCCCCTATGTCGATCAGCCCCAGCATTTT; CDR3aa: CASSPYVDQPQHF
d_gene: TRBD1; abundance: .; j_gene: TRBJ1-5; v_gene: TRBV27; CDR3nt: TGTGCCAGCAGTCTCCGGGACAGATATCAGCCCCAGCATTTT; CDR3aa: CASSLRDRYQPQHF
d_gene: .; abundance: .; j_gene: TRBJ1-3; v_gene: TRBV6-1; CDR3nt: TGTGCCTCTATATCTGATGGAAACACCATATATTTT; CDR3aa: CASISDGNTIYF
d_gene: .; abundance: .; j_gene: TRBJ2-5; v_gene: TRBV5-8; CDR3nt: TGTGCCAGCAGCTCGGGGACTCAGCGGGAGACCCAGTACTTC; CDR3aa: CASSSGTQRETQYF
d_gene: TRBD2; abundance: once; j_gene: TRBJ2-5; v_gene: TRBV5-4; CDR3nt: TGTGCCAGCAGCTTAAGGGACTACAAAGAGACCCAGTACTTC; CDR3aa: CASSLRDYKETQYF
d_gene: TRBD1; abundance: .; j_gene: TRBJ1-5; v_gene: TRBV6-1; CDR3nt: TGTGCCAGCGGGTCGACAGGGCCCAATCAGCCCCAGCATTTT; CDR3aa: CASGSTGPNQPQHF
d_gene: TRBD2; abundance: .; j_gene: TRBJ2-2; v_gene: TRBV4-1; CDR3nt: TGCGCCAGCAGCCAAGGACTAGCGGTTAACACCGGGGAGCTGTTTTTT; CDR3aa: CASSQGLAVNTGELFF
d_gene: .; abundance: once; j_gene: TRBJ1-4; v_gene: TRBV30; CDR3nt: TGTGCCTGGAGTGCGAATGAAGCTGAAAAACTGTTTTTT; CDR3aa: CAWSANEAEKLFF
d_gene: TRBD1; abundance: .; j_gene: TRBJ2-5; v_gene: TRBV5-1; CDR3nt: TGCGCCAGCAGCTTGGGGACAGGGGGCCCGGAGACCCAGTACTTC; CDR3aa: CASSLGTGGPETQYF
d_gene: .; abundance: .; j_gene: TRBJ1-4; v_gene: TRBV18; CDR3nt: TGTGCCAGCTCACCGTCCAGGGGCCAGGGGAATGAAAAACTGTTTTTT; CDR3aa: CASSPSRGQGNEKLFF
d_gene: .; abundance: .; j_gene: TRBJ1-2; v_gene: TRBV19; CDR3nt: TGTGCCAGTAGCCCCGCGAGGGAACGGGGATGGAACGGCTACACCTTC; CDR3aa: CASSPARERGWNGYTF
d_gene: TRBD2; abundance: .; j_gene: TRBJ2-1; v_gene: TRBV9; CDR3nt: TGTGCCAGCAGCGTAGTTGGCGGGGGGGCCTCATTTACTGAGCAGTTCTTC; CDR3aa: CASSVVGGGASFTEQFF
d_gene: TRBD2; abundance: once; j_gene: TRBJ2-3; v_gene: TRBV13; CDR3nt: TGTGCCAGCAGCCGTATCGTAGCGGGTGGAACAGATACGCAGTATTTT; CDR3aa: CASSRIVAGGTDTQYF
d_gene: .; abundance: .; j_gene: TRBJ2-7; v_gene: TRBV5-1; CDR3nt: TGCGCCAGCACTGACACCACCGCCACCACCGAGCAGTACTTC; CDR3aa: CASTDTTATTEQYF
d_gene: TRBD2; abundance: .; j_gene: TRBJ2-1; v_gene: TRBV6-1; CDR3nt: TGTGCCAGCCTCTCTTCGACTAGCGGGGGAAAAGAGTTCTTC; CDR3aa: CASLSSTSGGKEFF
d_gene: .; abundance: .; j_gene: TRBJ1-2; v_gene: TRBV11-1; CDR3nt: TGTGCCAGCAGCTTAGCGGAATCAGGGGAAAATGGCTACACCTTC; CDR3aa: CASSLAESGENGYTF
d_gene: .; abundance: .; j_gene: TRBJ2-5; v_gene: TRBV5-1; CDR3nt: TGCGCCAGCAGCTTGGCGGCAGGTGAGACCCAGTACTTC; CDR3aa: CASSLAAGETQYF
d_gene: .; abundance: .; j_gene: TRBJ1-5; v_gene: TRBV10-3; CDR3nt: TGTGCCATCAGTGAATCCCAGGATCAGCCCCAGCATTTT; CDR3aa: CAISESQDQPQHF
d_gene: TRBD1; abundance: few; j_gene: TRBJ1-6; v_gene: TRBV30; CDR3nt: TGTGCCTGGGGCCCGACAGGGGTTGCTTCACCCCTCCACTTT; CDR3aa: CAWGPTGVASPLHF
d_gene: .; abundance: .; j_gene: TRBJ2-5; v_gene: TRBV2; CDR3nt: TGTGCCAGCAGTGAAGGGGGTAGCGACAACTTC; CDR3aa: CASSEGGSDNF
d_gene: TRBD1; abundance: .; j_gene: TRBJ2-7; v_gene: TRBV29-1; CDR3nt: TGCAGCGTGGGACCGGGACAGGGACGTAGCGAGCAGTACTTC; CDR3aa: CSVGPGQGRSEQYF
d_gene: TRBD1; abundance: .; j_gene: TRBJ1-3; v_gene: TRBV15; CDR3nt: TGTGCCACCAGCAGAGGACAGGGAACTGGAAACACCATATATTTT; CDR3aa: CATSRGQGTGNTIYF
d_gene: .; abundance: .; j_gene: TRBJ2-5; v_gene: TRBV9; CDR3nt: TGTGCCAGCAGCCCCAGAGGCGGTGCATTCATGGAGACCCAGTACTTC; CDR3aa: CASSPRGGAFMETQYF
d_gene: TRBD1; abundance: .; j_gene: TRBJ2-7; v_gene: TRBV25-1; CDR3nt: TGTGCCAGCAGTGAAGGGACAGGTAAAGGTAGCTCCTACGAGCAGTACTTC; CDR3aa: CASSEGTGKGSSYEQYF
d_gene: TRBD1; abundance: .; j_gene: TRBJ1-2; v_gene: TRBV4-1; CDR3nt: TGCGCCAGCAGCCAAGTCGTTCAGGAGGGGACAGCCCTCAACTTC; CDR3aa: CASSQVVQEGTALNF
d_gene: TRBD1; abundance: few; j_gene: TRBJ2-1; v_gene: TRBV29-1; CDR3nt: TGCAGCGTTGTCGGGCAGGGGGAATCCTACAATGAGCAGTTCTTC; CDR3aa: CSVVGQGESYNEQFF
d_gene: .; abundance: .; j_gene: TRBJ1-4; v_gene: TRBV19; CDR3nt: TGTGCCACCTCGTCCCCGGGACTCGCGAAGGAAAAACTGTTTTTT; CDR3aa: CATSSPGLAKEKLFF
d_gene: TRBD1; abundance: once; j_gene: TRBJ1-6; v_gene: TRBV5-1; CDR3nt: TGCGCCAGCAGCTCCGACAGGGGGCGAAATTCACCCCTCCACTTT; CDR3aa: CASSSDRGRNSPLHF
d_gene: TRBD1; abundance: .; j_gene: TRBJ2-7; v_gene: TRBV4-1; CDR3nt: TGCGCCAGCAGCCGGGTTGGGACAGACCTTGGCGAGCAGTACTTC; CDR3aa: CASSRVGTDLGEQYF
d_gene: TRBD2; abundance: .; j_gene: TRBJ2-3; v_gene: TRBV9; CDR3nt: TGTGCCAGCAGCGTAGCTACGAGCGGGGGGGCATCCACGCAGTATTTT; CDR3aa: CASSVATSGGASTQYF
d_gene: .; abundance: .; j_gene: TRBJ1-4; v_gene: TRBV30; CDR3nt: TGTGCCTGGAGTTCCCAGGATGAAAAACTGTTTTTT; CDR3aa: CAWSSQDEKLFF
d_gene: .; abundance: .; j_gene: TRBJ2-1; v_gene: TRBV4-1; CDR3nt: TGCGCCAGCAGCCCTCTCGGAGAGGGGGGGGGCTACAATGAGCAGTTCTTC; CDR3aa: CASSPLGEGGGYNEQFF
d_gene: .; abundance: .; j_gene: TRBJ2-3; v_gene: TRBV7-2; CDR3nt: TGTGCCAGCAGCTCCGGGAGGCGGGGGCCTCGTAGCGGGGATACGCAGTATTTT; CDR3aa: CASSSGRRGPRSGDTQYF
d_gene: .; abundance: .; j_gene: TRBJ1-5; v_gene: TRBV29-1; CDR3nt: TGCAGCGCCGACCTGAGGCGGTCTGATCAGCCCCAGCATTTT; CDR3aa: CSADLRRSDQPQHF
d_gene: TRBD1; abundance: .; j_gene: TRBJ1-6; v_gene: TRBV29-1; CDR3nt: TGCAGCGCCCGCGGACAGGAAAATTCACCCCTCCACTTT; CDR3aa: CSARGQENSPLHF
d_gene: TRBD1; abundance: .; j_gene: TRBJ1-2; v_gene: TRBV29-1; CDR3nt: TGCAGCGTTCGGACAGGGGACTATGGCTACACCTTC; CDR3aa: CSVRTGDYGYTF
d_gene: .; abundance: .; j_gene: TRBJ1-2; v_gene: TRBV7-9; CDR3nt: TGTGCCAGCAGCGTCCAGGGGTTAAGTGGCTACACCTTC; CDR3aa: CASSVQGLSGYTF
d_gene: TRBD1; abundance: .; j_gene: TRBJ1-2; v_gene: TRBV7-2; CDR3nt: TGTGCCAGCAGCTCTGACAGGGGTGGCGGCTACACCTTC; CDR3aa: CASSSDRGGGYTF
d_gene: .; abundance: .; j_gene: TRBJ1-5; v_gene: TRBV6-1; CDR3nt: TGTGCCAGCAGTGTCAACCGGGGAGAAAATCAGCCCCAGCATTTT; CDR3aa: CASSVNRGENQPQHF
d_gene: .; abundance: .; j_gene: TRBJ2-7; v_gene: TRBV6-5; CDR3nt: TGTGCCAGCAGTTACTCCCGCGCGGCTACCCTCGCCGAGCAGTACTTC; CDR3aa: CASSYSRAATLAEQYF
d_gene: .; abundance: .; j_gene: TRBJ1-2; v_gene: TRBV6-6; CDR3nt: TGTGCCTGTCGGGGGAGGTTTTTCTATGGCTACACCTTC; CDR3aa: CACRGRFFYGYTF
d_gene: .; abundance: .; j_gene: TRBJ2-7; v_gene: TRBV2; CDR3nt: TGTGCCAGCATCCCCGGGACAATTCTCTACGAGCAGTACTTC; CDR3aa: CASIPGTILYEQYF
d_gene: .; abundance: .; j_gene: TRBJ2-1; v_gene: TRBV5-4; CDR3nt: TGTGCCAGCAGTCGGGGGGCGGGCGATGAGCAGTTCTTC; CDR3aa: CASSRGAGDEQFF
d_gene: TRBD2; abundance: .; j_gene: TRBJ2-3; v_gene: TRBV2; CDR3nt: TGTGCCAGCAGTGATTTATTCGGGGGGGCCCGAGATACGCAGTATTTT; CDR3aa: CASSDLFGGARDTQYF
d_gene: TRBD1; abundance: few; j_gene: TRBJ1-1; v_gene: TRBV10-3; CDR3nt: TGTGCCATCAGTGCGAGGACAGGGGGCTTGGGGACTGAAGCTTTCTTT; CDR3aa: CAISARTGGLGTEAFF